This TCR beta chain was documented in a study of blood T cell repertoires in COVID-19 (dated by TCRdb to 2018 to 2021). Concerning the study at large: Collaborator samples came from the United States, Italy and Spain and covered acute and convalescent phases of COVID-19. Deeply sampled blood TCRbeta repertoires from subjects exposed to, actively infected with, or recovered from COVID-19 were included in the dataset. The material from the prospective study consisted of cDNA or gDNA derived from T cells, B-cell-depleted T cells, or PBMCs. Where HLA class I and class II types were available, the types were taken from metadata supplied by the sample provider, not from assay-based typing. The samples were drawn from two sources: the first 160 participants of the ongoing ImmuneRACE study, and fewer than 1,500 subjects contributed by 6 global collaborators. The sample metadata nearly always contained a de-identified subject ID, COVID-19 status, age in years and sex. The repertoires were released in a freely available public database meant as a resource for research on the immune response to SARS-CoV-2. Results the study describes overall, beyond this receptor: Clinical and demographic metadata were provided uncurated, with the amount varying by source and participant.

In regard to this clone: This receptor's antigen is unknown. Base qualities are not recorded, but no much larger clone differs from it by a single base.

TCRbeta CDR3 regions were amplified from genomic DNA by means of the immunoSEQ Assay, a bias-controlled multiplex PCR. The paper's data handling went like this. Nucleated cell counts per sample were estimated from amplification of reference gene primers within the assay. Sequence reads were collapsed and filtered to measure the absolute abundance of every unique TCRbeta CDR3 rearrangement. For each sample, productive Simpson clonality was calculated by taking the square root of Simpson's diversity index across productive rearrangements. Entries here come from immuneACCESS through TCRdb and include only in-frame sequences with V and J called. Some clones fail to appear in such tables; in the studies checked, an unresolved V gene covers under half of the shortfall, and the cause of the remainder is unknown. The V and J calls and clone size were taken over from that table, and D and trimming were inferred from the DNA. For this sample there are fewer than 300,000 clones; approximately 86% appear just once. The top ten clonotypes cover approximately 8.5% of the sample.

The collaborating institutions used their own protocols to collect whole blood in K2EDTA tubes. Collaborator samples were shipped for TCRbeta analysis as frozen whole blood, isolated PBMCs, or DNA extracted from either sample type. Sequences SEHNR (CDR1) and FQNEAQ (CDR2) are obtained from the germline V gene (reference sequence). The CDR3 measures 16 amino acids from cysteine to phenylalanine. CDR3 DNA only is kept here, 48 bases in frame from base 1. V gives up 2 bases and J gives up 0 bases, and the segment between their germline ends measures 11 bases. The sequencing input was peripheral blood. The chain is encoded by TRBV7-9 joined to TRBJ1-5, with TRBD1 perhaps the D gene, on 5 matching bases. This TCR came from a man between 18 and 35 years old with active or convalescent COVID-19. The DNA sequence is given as TGTGCCAGCAGCTTATGGGGGGGGGATAGCAATCAGCCCCAGCATTTT. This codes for CASSLWGGDSNQPQHF.